Listed here is a single TCR beta chain. The data were taken from a study of blood T cell repertoires in COVID-19. The V gene end was trimmed by 8 bases and the J gene end by 1 base; junction bases not matched to a gene: 1. Germline CDR1 and CDR2: KGHDR and SFDVKD. The CDR3 runs to 14 residues. The cohort comprised adults aged roughly 18 to 95 years residing in 20 to 30 US areas. Categorization into cohorts depended on clinical history that participants reported. In the 2 weeks before study entry, exposed participants met a COVID-19 case, which was PCR-confirmed or clinician-diagnosed. Authors' processing steps: Researchers report that nucleated cell counts were estimated from reference gene primer amplification. Profiled with immunoSEQ multiplex PCR; TCRdb holds only in-frame clones, not every one. V and J calls and clone size come straight from that table; D and trimming were deduced from the DNA. The sample comprises some 400,000 clones, approximately 91% of which are singletons, and 0.86% rests with the top ten.

The clonotype originates from a woman in her 40s who had been exposed to COVID-19. The sequenced sample consisted of PBMCs or T cells enriched from blood (not recorded which). The V gene is TRBV24-1, the J gene TRBJ2-2; 9 positions agree with TRBD1. The CDR3 DNA sequence: TGTGCCACCACGGGACAGGGGAACACCGGGGAGCTGTTTTTT. Residues: CATTGQGNTGELFF.